The clone carrying this T cell receptor beta chain was counted once. Antigen specificity is unknown. This sample is drawn from a study of T cell repertoires in cytomegalovirus infection. Study in general: From public TCR beta signatures came an indication of both CMV infection and matching HLA type.

Study-wide results and limits: Of the TCR beta families, the public ones yielded a cumulative frequency that identified carriers of CMV plus the relevant HLA. The study found HLA-C-restricted CMV-specific TCR beta clonotypes dominating the ex vivo response.

TCRdb re-called the reads through MiXCR, storing one row per CDR3 protein. The sample lists fewer than 250,000 distinct CDR3 sequences; over 20% were seen once. Per germline, CDR1 DFQATT and CDR2 SNEGSKA (reference sequence). CDR3 length equals 15 residues. The V gene end was trimmed by 2 bases and the J gene end by 4 bases; junction bases not matched to a gene: 5. The V call is TRBV20-1, the J call TRBJ2-1; TRBD2 agrees at 10 bases. Sequenced material: CD8+ T cells from PBMCs. The sequence derives from a human donor in good health (CMV status not recorded). Some clones in this sample may be carry-over from other donors' samples. This CDR3 is CSARMGTSVYNEQFF. As DNA, the CDR3 is TGCAGTGCTAGAATGGGGACTAGCGTATACAATGAGCAGTTCTTC.